The clone carrying this T cell receptor (beta chain) was seen only a few times. What it binds is unknown. The data were taken from a study of beta chain features in type 1 diabetes. Every bit of the isolated RNA underwent reverse transcription, so sequencing read expressed TCRB transcripts. The repertoire was sequenced with immunoSEQ multiplex PCR; TCRdb's copy has only in-frame clones and lacks some. Among some 640,000 clones listed, 11% to 15% were seen once. Populations obtained by sorting all exceeded 98% purity. Findings of the study overall: A potential PCR bias toward shorter templates would be equal in patient and control samples. VDJ junctions sequenced from type 1 diabetes patients showed fewer insertions and more deletions. TCRB CDR3 length was moderately but significantly reduced in all four CD4+ subsets of Type 1 diabetes patients.

Germline V gene data show CDR1 as MDHEN and CDR2 as SYDVKM. Trimming shortened V by 8 bases and J by 6 bases, and 4 bases separated the two germline ends. There are 9 residues in the CDR3. The receptor was isolated from a man aged 18 to 29 with type 1 diabetes. The chain is built from TRBV28 and TRBJ1-1; D uncertain. Sequenced input: naive CD4+ T cells from blood. CDR3 DNA sequence: TGTGCCAGCGGCCCTGAAGCTTTCTTT. Amino acid sequence: CASGPEAFF.